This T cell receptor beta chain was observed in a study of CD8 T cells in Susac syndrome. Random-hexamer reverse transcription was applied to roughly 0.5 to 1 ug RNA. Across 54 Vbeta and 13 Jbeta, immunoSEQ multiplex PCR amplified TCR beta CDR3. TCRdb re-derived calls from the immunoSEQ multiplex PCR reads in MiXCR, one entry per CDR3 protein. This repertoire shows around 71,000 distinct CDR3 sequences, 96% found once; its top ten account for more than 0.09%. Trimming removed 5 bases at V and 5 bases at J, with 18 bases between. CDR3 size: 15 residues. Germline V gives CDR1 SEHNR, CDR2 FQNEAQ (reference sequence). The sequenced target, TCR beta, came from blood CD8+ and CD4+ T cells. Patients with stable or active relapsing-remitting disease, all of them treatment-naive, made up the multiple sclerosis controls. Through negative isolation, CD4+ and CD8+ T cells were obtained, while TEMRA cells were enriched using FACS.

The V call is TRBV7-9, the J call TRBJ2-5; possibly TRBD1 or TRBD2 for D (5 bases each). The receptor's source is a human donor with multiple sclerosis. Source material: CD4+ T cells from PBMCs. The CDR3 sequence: CASSHRDARTETQYF. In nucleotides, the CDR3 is TGTGCCAGCAGCCACCGGGACGCACGCACGGAGACCCAGTACTTC.